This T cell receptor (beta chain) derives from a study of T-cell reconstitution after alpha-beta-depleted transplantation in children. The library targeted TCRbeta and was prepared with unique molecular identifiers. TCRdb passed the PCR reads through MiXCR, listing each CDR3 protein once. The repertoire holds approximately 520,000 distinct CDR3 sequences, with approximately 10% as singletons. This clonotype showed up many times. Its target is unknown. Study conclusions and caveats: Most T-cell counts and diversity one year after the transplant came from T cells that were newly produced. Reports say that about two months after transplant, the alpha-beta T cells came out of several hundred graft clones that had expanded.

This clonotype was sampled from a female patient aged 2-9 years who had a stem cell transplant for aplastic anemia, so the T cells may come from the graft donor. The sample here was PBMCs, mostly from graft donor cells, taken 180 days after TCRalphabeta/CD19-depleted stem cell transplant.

The CDR3 DNA sequence: TGCAGCGTTCCCGATGATGATATGAACACTGAAGCTTTCTTT. It codes for CSVPDDDMNTEAFF. The chain joins TRBV29-1 to TRBJ1-1, with D unresolved. CDR1 and CDR2 (germline): SQVTM, ANQGSEA. The CDR3 has 14 amino acids. The V and J ends lost 5 bases and 0 bases respectively, with 13 bases between them.